The TCR beta chain described here comes from a study of shared clonotypes between healthy human individuals. About the study: The donors, two women and a few men, were aged 18 to 49.

Losses at the gene ends were 0 bases for V and 10 bases for J; bases not matched to a gene: 5. The CDR3 has 15 residues. Germline V gives CDR1 SGHTA, CDR2 FQGNSA. The table came from immunoSEQ multiplex PCR; TCRdb's copy has only in-frame clones and leaves some out. In the table there are 2 million to 2.5 million clones, approximately 96% of which are singletons. In this sample, this clone turned up once. Its antigen is unknown. Study-wide results and caveats: In having few donors, the study represented limited genetic and exposure-history diversity. Lower generation probabilities were found for non-shared clonotypes than for those shared by all four donors. Larger richness was generally estimated for naive than memory subsets.

The sequencing input was naive CD4+ T cells sorted from blood. Subset in this sample: CD45RA+ positively selected. The chain employs TRBV7-2 and TRBJ2-1; 11 bases are a match to TRBD2. The TCR originated in a man aged 18 to 30 in good health. CDR3 sequence (DNA): TGTGCCAGCAGCTTAGCCCTAGCGGGGGGCGGGGAGCAGTTCTTC. It yields the protein CASSLALAGGGEQFF.